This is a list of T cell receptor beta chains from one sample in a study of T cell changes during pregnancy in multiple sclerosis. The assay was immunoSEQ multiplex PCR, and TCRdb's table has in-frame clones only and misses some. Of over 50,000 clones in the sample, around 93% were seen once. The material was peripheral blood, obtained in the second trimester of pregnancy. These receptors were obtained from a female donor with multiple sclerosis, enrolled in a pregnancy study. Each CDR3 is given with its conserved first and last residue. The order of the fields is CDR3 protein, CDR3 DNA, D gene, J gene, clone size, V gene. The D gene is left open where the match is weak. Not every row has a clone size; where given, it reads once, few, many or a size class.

cdr3_aa: CASSQDFGFEQYF
cdr3_nt: TGCGCCAGCAGCCAAGATTTCGGTTTCGAGCAGTACTTC
d_call: .
j_call: TRBJ2-7
clone_size: once
v_call: TRBV4-3

cdr3_aa: CASNRNNEQFF
cdr3_nt: TGTGCCAGCAACAGAAACAATGAGCAGTTCTTC
d_call: .
j_call: TRBJ2-1
clone_size: .
v_call: TRBV7-9

cdr3_aa: CASSTTTSGRVHEQFF
cdr3_nt: TGTGCCAGCAGCACAACAACTAGCGGGAGAGTCCATGAGCAGTTCTTC
d_call: TRBD2
j_call: TRBJ2-1
clone_size: .
v_call: TRBV11-2

cdr3_aa: CASSLDTGGNHNEQFF
cdr3_nt: TGTGCCAGCAGCTTAGATACGGGAGGGAACCACAATGAGCAGTTCTTC
d_call: TRBD2
j_call: TRBJ2-1
clone_size: .
v_call: TRBV11-2

cdr3_aa: CASSLHGGRAGETQYF
cdr3_nt: TGTGCCAGCAGCTTACATGGCGGGAGGGCCGGGGAGACCCAGTACTTC
d_call: TRBD2
j_call: TRBJ2-5
clone_size: once
v_call: TRBV13

cdr3_aa: CASSVLLAGSLDNEQFF
cdr3_nt: TGTGCCAGCTCAGTCTTGCTAGCGGGGTCTTTGGACAATGAGCAGTTCTTC
d_call: TRBD2
j_call: TRBJ2-1
clone_size: .
v_call: TRBV18

cdr3_aa: CAWSVGTGDTYEQYF
cdr3_nt: TGTGCCTGGAGTGTGGGGACAGGGGACACCTACGAGCAGTACTTC
d_call: TRBD1
j_call: TRBJ2-7
clone_size: .
v_call: TRBV30

cdr3_aa: CASSILPSGPYEQYF
cdr3_nt: TGTGCCAGTAGTATTCTCCCTAGCGGGCCGTACGAGCAGTACTTC
d_call: TRBD2
j_call: TRBJ2-7
clone_size: few
v_call: TRBV19

cdr3_aa: CASVETDTTNEKLFF
cdr3_nt: TGTGCCAGCGTTGAAACGGACACAACTAATGAAAAACTGTTTTTT
d_call: .
j_call: TRBJ1-4
clone_size: .
v_call: TRBV7-8

cdr3_aa: CASSHEGAREKLFF
cdr3_nt: TGTGCCAGCTCACACGAGGGGGCCAGGGAAAAACTGTTTTTT
d_call: TRBD1
j_call: TRBJ1-4
clone_size: .
v_call: TRBV18

cdr3_aa: CASSSGHISAGYTF
cdr3_nt: TGTGCCAGCAGCTCGGGACACATATCAGCTGGCTACACCTTC
d_call: .
j_call: TRBJ1-2
clone_size: .
v_call: TRBV7-8

cdr3_aa: CASSRQGAAKNIQYF
cdr3_nt: TGTGCCAGCAGTCGTCAGGGGGCAGCCAAAAACATTCAGTACTTC
d_call: TRBD1
j_call: TRBJ2-4
clone_size: once
v_call: TRBV28

cdr3_aa: CASENRGRNTEAFF
cdr3_nt: TGTGCCAGCGAAAACAGGGGGAGAAACACTGAAGCTTTCTTT
d_call: TRBD1
j_call: TRBJ1-1
clone_size: .
v_call: TRBV27

cdr3_aa: CAISEAPRGELFF
cdr3_nt: TGTGCCATCAGTGAGGCTCCTAGAGGGGAGCTGTTTTTT
d_call: .
j_call: TRBJ2-2
clone_size: .
v_call: TRBV10-3

cdr3_aa: CASSVGLAGSSYNEQFF
cdr3_nt: TGTGCCAGCAGCGTAGGTCTAGCGGGAAGCTCCTACAATGAGCAGTTCTTC
d_call: TRBD2
j_call: TRBJ2-1
clone_size: .
v_call: TRBV9

cdr3_aa: CASSFGKQGTIYNEQFF
cdr3_nt: TGTGCCAGCAGCTTCGGGAAACAGGGAACGATTTACAATGAGCAGTTCTTC
d_call: .
j_call: TRBJ2-1
clone_size: .
v_call: TRBV7-9

cdr3_aa: CASSQGDSEAYEQYF
cdr3_nt: TGTGCCAGCAGCCAAGGGGACAGTGAAGCCTACGAGCAGTACTTC
d_call: TRBD1
j_call: TRBJ2-7
clone_size: .
v_call: TRBV4-2

cdr3_aa: CASSGEAGRETQYF
cdr3_nt: TGCGCCAGCAGCGGGGAAGCGGGGAGGGAGACCCAGTACTTC
d_call: TRBD2
j_call: TRBJ2-5
clone_size: once
v_call: TRBV5-1

cdr3_aa: CASSQEWTSGWDEQFF
cdr3_nt: TGCGCCAGCAGCCAAGAGTGGACTAGCGGGTGGGATGAGCAGTTCTTC
d_call: TRBD2
j_call: TRBJ2-1
clone_size: once
v_call: TRBV4-1

cdr3_aa: CASSEEAGSYNEQFF
cdr3_nt: TGTGCCAGCAGTGAAGAAGCGGGCTCCTACAATGAGCAGTTCTTC
d_call: .
j_call: TRBJ2-1
clone_size: few
v_call: TRBV6-1

cdr3_aa: CASSVGPGHLGTEAFF
cdr3_nt: TGTGCCAGCAGCGTAGGGCCCGGACACCTGGGGACTGAAGCTTTCTTT
d_call: .
j_call: TRBJ1-1
clone_size: .
v_call: TRBV9

cdr3_aa: CASSLDPSSGRYNEQFF
cdr3_nt: TGTGCCAGCAGCTTAGATCCCTCTAGCGGGAGATACAATGAGCAGTTCTTC
d_call: TRBD2
j_call: TRBJ2-1
clone_size: .
v_call: TRBV11-2

cdr3_aa: CASSYPGQAYEQYF
cdr3_nt: TGCGCCAGCAGTTACCCAGGACAGGCCTACGAGCAGTACTTC
d_call: TRBD1
j_call: TRBJ2-7
clone_size: .
v_call: TRBV5-1

cdr3_aa: CASSQGLAGVNEQFF
cdr3_nt: TGCGCCAGCAGCCAGGGACTAGCGGGAGTCAATGAGCAGTTCTTC
d_call: TRBD2
j_call: TRBJ2-1
clone_size: .
v_call: TRBV5-1

cdr3_aa: CASSYAAGQAYEQYF
cdr3_nt: TGTGCCAGCAGTTACGCGGCAGGGCAAGCCTACGAGCAGTACTTC
d_call: .
j_call: TRBJ2-7
clone_size: .
v_call: TRBV6-5

cdr3_aa: CASSPRTDNYGYTF
cdr3_nt: TGTGCCAGCAGCCCCCGGACAGATAACTATGGCTACACCTTC
d_call: .
j_call: TRBJ1-2
clone_size: .
v_call: TRBV7-2

cdr3_aa: CASSASLRSEQYF
cdr3_nt: TGTGCCAGCAGCGCCTCCCTCCGCAGCGAGCAGTACTTC
d_call: .
j_call: TRBJ2-7
clone_size: .
v_call: TRBV9

cdr3_aa: CASSLTSSHEQFF
cdr3_nt: TGTGCCAGCAGCCTGACAAGTTCCCATGAGCAGTTCTTC
d_call: .
j_call: TRBJ2-1
clone_size: .
v_call: TRBV5-8

cdr3_aa: CASSLNPSGGGRTDTQYF
cdr3_nt: TGTGCCAGCAGCTTGAACCCTAGCGGGGGGGGTAGGACAGATACGCAGTATTTT
d_call: TRBD2
j_call: TRBJ2-3
clone_size: .
v_call: TRBV5-5

cdr3_aa: CASSPSLGLEQYF
cdr3_nt: TGTGCCAGCAGCCCTTCGTTGGGGCTAGAGCAGTACTTC
d_call: .
j_call: TRBJ2-7
clone_size: .
v_call: TRBV7-2

cdr3_aa: CASRTGGNTEAFF
cdr3_nt: TGTGCCAGCAGGACAGGGGGCAACACTGAAGCTTTCTTT
d_call: TRBD1
j_call: TRBJ1-1
clone_size: .
v_call: TRBV6-6

cdr3_aa: CASRGTSSYEQYF
cdr3_nt: TGTGCCAGCAGGGGGACTTCCTCCTACGAGCAGTACTTC
d_call: .
j_call: TRBJ2-7
clone_size: .
v_call: TRBV25-1

cdr3_aa: CASLPDRAAEAFF
cdr3_nt: TGTGCCAGCCTACCAGACAGGGCGGCTGAAGCTTTCTTT
d_call: TRBD1
j_call: TRBJ1-1
clone_size: .
v_call: TRBV6-1

cdr3_aa: CASSYPLAGGLETQYF
cdr3_nt: TGTGCCAGCAGTTACCCGCTAGCGGGAGGGCTAGAGACCCAGTACTTC
d_call: TRBD2
j_call: TRBJ2-5
clone_size: once
v_call: TRBV6-5

cdr3_aa: CASSLSVITSGSNEQFF
cdr3_nt: TGTGCCAGCAGCTTGAGTGTCATCACTAGCGGGAGTAATGAGCAGTTCTTC
d_call: TRBD2
j_call: TRBJ2-1
clone_size: .
v_call: TRBV5-5

cdr3_aa: CASSQRTSGSSYNEQFF
cdr3_nt: TGCGCCAGCAGCCAGCGGACTAGCGGGAGCTCCTACAATGAGCAGTTCTTC
d_call: TRBD2
j_call: TRBJ2-1
clone_size: .
v_call: TRBV4-3

cdr3_aa: CASSYKRTGVGNIQYF
cdr3_nt: TGTGCCAGCAGTTATAAGCGTACAGGGGTAGGAAACATTCAGTACTTC
d_call: TRBD1
j_call: TRBJ2-4
clone_size: .
v_call: TRBV6-5

cdr3_aa: CASSSFLTDTQYF
cdr3_nt: TGTGCCAGCAGCTCGTTTTTGACAGATACGCAGTATTTT
d_call: .
j_call: TRBJ2-3
clone_size: .
v_call: TRBV4-2

cdr3_aa: CASSQGGSGRDHEQYF
cdr3_nt: TGTGCCAGCAGCCAAGGGGGTAGCGGGAGAGACCACGAGCAGTACTTC
d_call: TRBD2
j_call: TRBJ2-7
clone_size: .
v_call: TRBV4-2

cdr3_aa: CASSLERSYEQYF
cdr3_nt: TGTGCCAGCAGCTTGGAGCGCAGCTACGAGCAGTACTTC
d_call: .
j_call: TRBJ2-7
clone_size: .
v_call: TRBV5-6

cdr3_aa: CASSPSTANEQFF
cdr3_nt: TGTGCCAGCTCACCATCGACAGCCAATGAGCAGTTCTTC
d_call: .
j_call: TRBJ2-1
clone_size: .
v_call: TRBV18

cdr3_aa: CASSYGTSGFSYNEQFF
cdr3_nt: TGCGCCAGCAGCTACGGGACTAGCGGGTTCTCCTACAATGAGCAGTTCTTC
d_call: TRBD2
j_call: TRBJ2-1
clone_size: .
v_call: TRBV5-1

cdr3_aa: CASSQRSGTGGNEQFF
cdr3_nt: TGTGCCAGCAGCCAGCGAAGCGGGACGGGGGGCAATGAGCAGTTCTTC
d_call: TRBD2
j_call: TRBJ2-1
clone_size: .
v_call: TRBV7-2